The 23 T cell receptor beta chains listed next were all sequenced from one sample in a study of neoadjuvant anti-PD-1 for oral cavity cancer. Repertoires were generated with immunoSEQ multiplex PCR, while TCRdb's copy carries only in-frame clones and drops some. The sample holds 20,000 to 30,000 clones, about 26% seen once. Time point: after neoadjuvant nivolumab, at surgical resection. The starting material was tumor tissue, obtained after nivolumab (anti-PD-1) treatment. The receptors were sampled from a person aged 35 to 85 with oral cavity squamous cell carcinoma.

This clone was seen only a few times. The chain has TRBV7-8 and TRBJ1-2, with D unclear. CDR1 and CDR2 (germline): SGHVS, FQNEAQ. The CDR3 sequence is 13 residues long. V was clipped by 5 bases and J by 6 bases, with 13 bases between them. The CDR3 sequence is CASSPGRIDGYTF. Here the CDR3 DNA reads TGTGCCAGCAGCCCCGGACGGATAGATGGCTACACCTTC.

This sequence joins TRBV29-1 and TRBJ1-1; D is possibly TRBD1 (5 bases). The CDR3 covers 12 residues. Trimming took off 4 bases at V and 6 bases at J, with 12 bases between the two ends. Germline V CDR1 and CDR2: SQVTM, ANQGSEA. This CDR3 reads CSVVPGRAEAFF. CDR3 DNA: TGCAGCGTTGTACCAGGGAGGGCTGAAGCTTTCTTT.

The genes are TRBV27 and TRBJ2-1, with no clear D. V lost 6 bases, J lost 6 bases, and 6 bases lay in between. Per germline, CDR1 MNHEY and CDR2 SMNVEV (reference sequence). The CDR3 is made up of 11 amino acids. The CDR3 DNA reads TGTGCCAGCAGGGTAGTCAATGAGCAGTTCTTC. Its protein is CASRVVNEQFF.

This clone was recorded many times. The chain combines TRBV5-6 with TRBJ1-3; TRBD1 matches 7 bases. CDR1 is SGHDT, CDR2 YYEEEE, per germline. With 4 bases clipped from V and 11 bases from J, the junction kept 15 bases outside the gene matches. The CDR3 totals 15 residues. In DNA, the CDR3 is TGTGCCAGCAGCCCGGGGCAGGGACAGCATTGGGCCATATATTTT. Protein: CASSPGQGQHWAIYF.

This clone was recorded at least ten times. The CDR3, as DNA: TGTGCCAGCAGTGACGCCGGGACCCCAGAGACCCAGTACTTC. Protein sequence: CASSDAGTPETQYF. This chain connects TRBV2 to TRBJ2-5, with D tentatively TRBD1 or TRBD2 (5 bases each). This CDR3 comprises 14 residues. Germline CDR1 and CDR2: SNHLY and FYNNEI. The V end was cut by 3 bases, the J end by 4 bases, with 12 bases between.

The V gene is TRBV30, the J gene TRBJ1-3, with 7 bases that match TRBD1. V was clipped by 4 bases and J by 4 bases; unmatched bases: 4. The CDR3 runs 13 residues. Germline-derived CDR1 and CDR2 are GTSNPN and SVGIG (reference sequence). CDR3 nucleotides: TGTGCCTGGACCTCAGGGGGAGGAAACACCATATATTTT. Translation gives CAWTSGGGNTIYF. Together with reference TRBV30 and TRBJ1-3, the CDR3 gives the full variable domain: SQTIHQWPATLVQPVGSPLSLECTVEGTSNPNLYWYRQAAGRGLQLLFYSVGIGQISSEVPQNLSASRPQDRQFILSSKKLLLSDSGFYLCAWTSGGGNTIYFGEGSWLTVV.

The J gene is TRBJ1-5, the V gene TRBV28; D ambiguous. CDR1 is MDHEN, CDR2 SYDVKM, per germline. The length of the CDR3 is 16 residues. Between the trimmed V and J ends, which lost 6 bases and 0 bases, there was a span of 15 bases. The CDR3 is CASSRGGRDSNQPQHF. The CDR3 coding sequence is TGTGCCAGCAGCCGCGGCGGGCGAGATAGCAATCAGCCCCAGCATTTT.

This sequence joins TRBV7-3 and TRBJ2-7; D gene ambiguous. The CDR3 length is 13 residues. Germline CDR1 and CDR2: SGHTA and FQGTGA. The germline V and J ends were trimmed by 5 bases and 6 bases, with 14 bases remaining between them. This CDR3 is CASSRTRAGEQYF. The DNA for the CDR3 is TGTGCCAGCAGCCGTACTCGGGCCGGCGAGCAGTACTTC.

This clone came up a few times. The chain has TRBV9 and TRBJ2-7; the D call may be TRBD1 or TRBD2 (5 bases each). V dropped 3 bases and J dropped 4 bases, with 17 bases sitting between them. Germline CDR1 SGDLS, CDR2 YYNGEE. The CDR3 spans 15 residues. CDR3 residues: CASSGGPTGQYEQYF. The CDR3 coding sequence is TGTGCCAGCAGCGGAGGGCCTACAGGACAATACGAGCAGTACTTC.

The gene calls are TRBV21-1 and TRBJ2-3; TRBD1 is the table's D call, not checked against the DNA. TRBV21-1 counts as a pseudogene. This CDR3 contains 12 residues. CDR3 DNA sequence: TGTGCCAGCAGCATGACATGTGATACGCAGTATTTT. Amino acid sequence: CASSMTCDTQYF.

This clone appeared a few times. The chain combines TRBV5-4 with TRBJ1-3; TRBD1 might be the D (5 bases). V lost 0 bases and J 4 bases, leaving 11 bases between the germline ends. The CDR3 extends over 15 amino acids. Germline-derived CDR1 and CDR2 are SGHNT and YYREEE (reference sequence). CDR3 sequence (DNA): TGTGCCAGCAGCTTGGGGGGGGTCGGAGGAAACACCATATATTTT. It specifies CASSLGGVGGNTIYF.

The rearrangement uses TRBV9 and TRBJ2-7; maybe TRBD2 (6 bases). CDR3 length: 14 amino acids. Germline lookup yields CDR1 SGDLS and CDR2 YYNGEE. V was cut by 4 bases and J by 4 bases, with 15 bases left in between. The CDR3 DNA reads TGTGCCAGCAGCCCCGAAGGGACTTCTTACGAGCAGTACTTC. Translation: CASSPEGTSYEQYF.

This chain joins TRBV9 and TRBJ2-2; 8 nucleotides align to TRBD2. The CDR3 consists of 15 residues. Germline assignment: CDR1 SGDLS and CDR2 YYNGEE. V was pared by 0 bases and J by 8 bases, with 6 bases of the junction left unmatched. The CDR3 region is CASSVGSGSSGELFF. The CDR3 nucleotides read TGTGCCAGCAGCGTAGGGAGCGGGAGTTCTGGGGAGCTGTTTTTT. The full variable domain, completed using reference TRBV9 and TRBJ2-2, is DSGVTQTPKHLITATGQRVTLRCSPRSGDLSVYWYQQSLDQGLQFLIQYYNGEERAKGNILERFSAQQFPDLHSELNLSSLELGDSALYFCASSVGSGSSGELFFGEGSRLTVL.

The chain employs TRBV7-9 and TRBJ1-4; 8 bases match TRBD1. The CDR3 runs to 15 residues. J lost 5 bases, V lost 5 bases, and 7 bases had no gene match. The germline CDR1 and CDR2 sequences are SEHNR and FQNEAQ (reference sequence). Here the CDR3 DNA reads TGTGCCAGCAGCGCGCCCGGGACAGGCAATGAAAAACTGTTTTTT. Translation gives CASSAPGTGNEKLFF.

CDR3 protein: CASSLSGTGGLQPQHF. CDR3 in DNA: TGTGCCAGCAGTTTATCGGGGACAGGGGGCCTTCAGCCCCAGCATTTT. This chain links TRBV27 with TRBJ1-5; 12 bases are shared with TRBD1. This CDR3 has 16 amino acids. Per the germline V gene, CDR1 is MNHEY and CDR2 is SMNVEV (reference sequence). V lost 0 bases and J lost 6; bases outside the gene matches: 3.

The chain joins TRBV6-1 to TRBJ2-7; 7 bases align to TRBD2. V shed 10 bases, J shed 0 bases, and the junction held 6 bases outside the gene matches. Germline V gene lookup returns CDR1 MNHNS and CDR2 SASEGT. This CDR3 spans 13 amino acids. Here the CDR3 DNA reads TGTGCCACCCAAGCGGGAACCTCCTACGAGCAGTACTTC. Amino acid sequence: CATQAGTSYEQYF.

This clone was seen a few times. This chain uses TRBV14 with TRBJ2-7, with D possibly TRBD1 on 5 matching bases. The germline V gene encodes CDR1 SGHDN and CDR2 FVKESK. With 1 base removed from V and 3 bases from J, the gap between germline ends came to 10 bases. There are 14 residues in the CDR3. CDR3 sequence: CASSQAGNFYEQYF. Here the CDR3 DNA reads TGTGCCAGCAGCCAAGCAGGGAATTTCTACGAGCAGTACTTC.

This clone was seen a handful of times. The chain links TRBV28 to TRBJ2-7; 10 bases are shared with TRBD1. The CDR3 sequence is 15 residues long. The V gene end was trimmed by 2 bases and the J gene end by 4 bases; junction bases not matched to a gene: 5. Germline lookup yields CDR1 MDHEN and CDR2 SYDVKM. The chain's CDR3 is CASSLPGQGLYEQYF. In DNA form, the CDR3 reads TGTGCCAGCAGTTTACCGGGACAGGGGTTGTACGAGCAGTACTTC.

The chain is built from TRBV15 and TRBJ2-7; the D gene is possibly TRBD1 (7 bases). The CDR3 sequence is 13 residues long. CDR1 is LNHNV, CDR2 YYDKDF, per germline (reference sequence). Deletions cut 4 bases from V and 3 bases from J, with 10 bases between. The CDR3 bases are TGTGCCACCAGCACGGGGGACAGCTACGAGCAGTACTTC. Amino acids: CATSTGDSYEQYF.

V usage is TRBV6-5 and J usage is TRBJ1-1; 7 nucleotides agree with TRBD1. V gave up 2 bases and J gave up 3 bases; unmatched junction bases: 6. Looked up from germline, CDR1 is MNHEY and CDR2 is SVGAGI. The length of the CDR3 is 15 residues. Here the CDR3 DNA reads TGTGCCAGCAGTTACACAACAGGGGAGGACACTGAAGCTTTCTTT. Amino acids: CASSYTTGEDTEAFF.

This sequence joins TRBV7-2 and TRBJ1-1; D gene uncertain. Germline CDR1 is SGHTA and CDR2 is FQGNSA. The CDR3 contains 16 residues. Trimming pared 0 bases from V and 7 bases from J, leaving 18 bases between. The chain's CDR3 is CASSLAGSGSRGEAFF. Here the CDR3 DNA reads TGTGCCAGCAGCTTAGCGGGTTCCGGGTCCAGAGGTGAAGCTTTCTTT.

The CDR3 region has the DNA TGTGCCAGCAGTTTACCGGATGGCGGTGGCAATCAGCCCCAGCATTTT. Residues: CASSLPDGGGNQPQHF. The V gene is TRBV28, the J gene TRBJ1-5; D not certain. The CDR3 runs 16 residues. Germline CDR1 is MDHEN and CDR2 is SYDVKM. Between the trimmed V and J ends, which lost 2 bases and 2 bases, there was a span of 13 bases.

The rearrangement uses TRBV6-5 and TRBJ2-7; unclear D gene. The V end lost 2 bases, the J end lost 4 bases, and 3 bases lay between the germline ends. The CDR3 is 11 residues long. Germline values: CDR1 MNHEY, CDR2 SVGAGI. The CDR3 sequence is CASSYIYEQYF. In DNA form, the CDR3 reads TGTGCCAGCAGTTACATTTACGAGCAGTACTTC.